The next 2 T cell receptor beta chains were all read from a single sample in a study of shared clonotypes between healthy human individuals. The method was immunoSEQ multiplex PCR; TCRdb's version includes in-frame clones alone and lacks a portion of them. This table has some 240,000 clones, about 69% appearing once. The sequencing input was memory CD4+ T cells sorted from blood. As for subset: CD45RA-negative fraction. These receptors were collected from a man aged 30 to 39 in good health.

The J gene is TRBJ2-1, the V gene TRBV5-1, with D uncertain. CDR1 is SGHRS and CDR2 is YFSETQ in the germline V gene. V was pared by 0 bases and J by 10 bases, with 5 bases between. The CDR3 totals 11 residues. CDR3 amino acids: CASSLELEQFF. Here the CDR3 DNA reads TGCGCCAGCAGCTTGGAGCTCGAGCAGTTCTTC.

V and J are TRBV5-6 and TRBJ2-3; no clear D. Germline V CDR1 and CDR2: SGHDT, YYEEEE. V dropped 2 bases and J dropped 2 bases, with 18 bases sitting between them. The CDR3 is 17 residues long. The CDR3 sequence is CASSFVGKGSVTDTQYF. CDR3 bases: TGTGCCAGCAGCTTTGTAGGCAAAGGATCAGTCACAGATACGCAGTATTTT.